What follows are 18 T cell receptor beta chains derived from one specimen sequenced in a study of shared clonotypes between healthy human individuals. The protocol was immunoSEQ multiplex PCR, while the TCRdb copy is restricted to in-frame clones and leaves out a portion. The data contain around 1.1 million clones, 60% to 85% of them singletons. Sequencing input: memory CD4+ T cells from PBMCs. Sample subset: CD45RA-negative fraction. The receptor source for this set is a man aged 18-30 years in good health. Some clones in this sample may be carry-over from other donors' samples.

The rearrangement uses TRBV2 and TRBJ2-3, with 11 bases fitting TRBD2. V lost 7 bases to trimming and J lost 5 bases; unmatched junction nucleotides: 2. The CDR3 consists of 13 residues. Germline V gene lookup returns CDR1 SNHLY and CDR2 FYNNEI. As DNA, the CDR3 is TGTGCCAGCAATGGACTAGCGGGAGATACGCAGTATTTT. It is translated as CASNGLAGDTQYF. Drawing the rest from reference TRBV2 and TRBJ2-3, the complete variable domain is EPEVTQTPSHQVTQMGQEVILRCVPISNHLYFYWYRQILGQKVEFLVSFYNNEISEKSEIFDDQFSVERPDGSNFTLKIRSTKLEDSAMYFCASNGLAGDTQYFGPGTRLTVL.

The rearrangement links TRBV7-3 to TRBJ2-2; TRBD2 matches 8 bases. Per germline, CDR1 SGHTA and CDR2 FQGTGA. With 6 bases clipped from V and 5 bases from J, the junction kept 11 bases outside the gene matches. The CDR3 has 16 residues. The CDR3 is CASSPPGGPGTGELFF. DNA for the CDR3: TGTGCCAGCAGTCCTCCGGGAGGGCCGGGAACCGGGGAGCTGTTTTTT.

V usage is TRBV6-5 and J usage is TRBJ2-7; D not certain. The CDR3 runs 14 residues. The ends were cut back, 0 bases at V and 2 bases at J, with 8 bases in the middle. Germline-derived CDR1 and CDR2 are MNHEY and SVGAGI. The DNA of the CDR3 is TGTGCCAGCAGTTACTCGATTGGCACCTACGAGCAGTACTTC. It is translated as CASSYSIGTYEQYF.

V usage is TRBV6-5 and J usage is TRBJ2-5; D unclear. The J call may be wrong; the DNA end is better matched by TRBJ2-7. Germline V gene lookup returns CDR1 MNHEY and CDR2 SVGAGI. The CDR3 runs 13 residues. The CDR3 reads CASSRDGTYEQYF. The CDR3 DNA follows: TGTGCCAGCAGTAGGGATGGCACCTACGAGCAGTACTTC.

The chain recombines TRBV7-2 with TRBJ2-3; D gene uncertain. The V gene's germline CDR1 is SGHTA and CDR2 FQGNSA. V was trimmed by 0 bases and J by 0 bases, leaving 10 bases between them. The CDR3 loop spans 16 amino acids. CDR3: CASSLAVGYSTDTQYF. In DNA, the CDR3 is TGTGCCAGCAGCTTAGCGGTGGGCTATAGCACAGATACGCAGTATTTT.

V is TRBV11-2 and J is TRBJ2-7; 15 bases are a match to TRBD2. The CDR3 has 15 amino acids. Germline trimming cut 7 bases from V and 5 bases from J; bases unmatched to any gene: 6. CDR1 SGHAT and CDR2 FQNNGV come from the germline V gene. Here the CDR3 reads CASTGTSGRSHEQYF. CDR3 bases: TGTGCCAGCACCGGGACTAGCGGGAGGTCGCACGAGCAGTACTTC.

The chain has TRBV7-8 and TRBJ1-2, with D tentatively TRBD1 (5 bases). This CDR3 has 14 residues. Germline V lookup: CDR1 SGHVS, CDR2 FQNEAQ. V was clipped by 1 base and J by 3 bases, with 9 bases between them. DNA for the CDR3: TGTGCCAGCAGCTTAGTGGGGGGGTACTATGGCTACACCTTC. The encoded protein is CASSLVGGYYGYTF.

V is TRBV7-8 and J is TRBJ2-2; no definite D call. Per the germline V gene, CDR1 is SGHVS and CDR2 is FQNEAQ. With 7 bases removed from V and 7 bases from J, the gap between germline ends came to 25 bases. The CDR3 consists of 17 residues. In nucleotides, the CDR3 is TGTGCCAGCATCCCTGCGGTTGGGCCTCGCGGCGGCGGGGAGCTGTTTTTT. It encodes CASIPAVGPRGGGELFF.

V and J are TRBV27 and TRBJ1-2; 10 positions match TRBD1. CDR1 and CDR2 from the germline V gene are MNHEY and SMNVEV (reference sequence). The CDR3 runs 16 residues. V was pared by 0 bases and J by 1 base, with 2 bases of the junction left unmatched. The chain's CDR3 is CASSLSWDRGNYGYTF. The CDR3 region has the DNA TGTGCCAGCAGTTTATCGTGGGACAGGGGTAACTATGGCTACACCTTC.

This chain joins TRBV6-6 and TRBJ2-4, with TRBD2 identical over 8 bases. CDR3 length: 12 amino acids. CDR1 and CDR2 from the germline V gene are MNHNY and SVGAGI (reference sequence). V lost 7 bases and J lost 8; bases outside the gene matches: 4. The CDR3 is CASNGGGDIQYF. CDR3 DNA: TGTGCCAGCAACGGGGGGGGAGACATTCAGTACTTC.

The chain employs TRBV4-1 and TRBJ2-5; TRBD1 is a possible D gene (6 bases). Germline V gene lookup returns CDR1 MGHRA and CDR2 YSYEKL. The V end was cut by 0 bases, the J end by 6 bases, with 20 bases between. There are 17 residues in the CDR3. The CDR3 here is CASSQESPKGRGKTQYF. The CDR3 region has the DNA TGCGCCAGCAGCCAAGAGTCACCGAAGGGCAGGGGAAAGACCCAGTACTTC.

V is TRBV11-3 and J is TRBJ2-7, with TRBD1 matching 8 bases. V shed 0 bases, J shed 7 bases, and the junction held 5 bases outside the gene matches. The CDR3 runs 14 residues. Germline V gene data show CDR1 as SGHNT and CDR2 as YENEEA. The CDR3 region is CASSLEFGQGEQYF. DNA of the CDR3: TGTGCCAGCAGCTTAGAGTTCGGACAGGGTGAGCAGTACTTC.

In this sample, this clone turned up a few times. V is TRBV19 and J is TRBJ1-2, with a tentative D call TRBD1 (5 bases). The germline gives CDR1 LNHDA, CDR2 SQIVND (reference sequence). V was clipped by 5 bases and J by 4 bases, with 14 bases between them. The length of the CDR3 is 14 residues. CDR3 sequence (DNA): TGTGCCAGTAGTCCTGCTCAGGGTCGCTATGGCTACACCTTC. As protein: CASSPAQGRYGYTF.

In this sample, this clone turned up once. V gene TRBV7-7 combines with J gene TRBJ2-2; 11 nucleotides match TRBD1. V shed 6 bases, J shed 7 bases, and the junction held 7 bases outside the gene matches. There are 15 residues in the CDR3. CDR1 and CDR2 from the germline V gene are SSHAT and FNYEAQ (reference sequence). The CDR3 DNA is TGTGCCAGCAGAACAGGACAGGGGGCAGGCGGGGAGCTGTTTTTT. Translation: CASRTGQGAGGELFF. Looking up the rest from reference TRBV7-7 and TRBJ2-2 gives the full variable domain: GAGVSQSPRYKVTKRGQDVTLRCDPISSHATLYWYQQALGQGPEFLTYFNYEAQPDKSGLPSDRFSAERPEGSISTLTIQRTEQRDSAMYRCASRTGQGAGGELFFGEGSRLTVL.

The chain combines TRBV6-1 with TRBJ1-2; TRBD1 aligns across 9 bases. There are 15 residues in the CDR3. Per the germline V gene, CDR1 is MNHNS and CDR2 is SASEGT. V shed 6 bases, J shed 8 bases, and the junction held 13 bases outside the gene matches. This CDR3 reads CASSATGGDGWGYTF. Written as DNA, the CDR3 is TGTGCCAGCAGCGCCACAGGGGGCGATGGTTGGGGCTACACCTTC.

The chain recombines TRBV5-1 with TRBJ1-2; weak D call: TRBD1 (6 bases). The CDR3 runs to 16 residues. V lost 0 bases to trimming and J lost 2 bases, with 14 bases between them. CDR1 is SGHRS, CDR2 YFSETQ, per germline. CDR3 sequence: CASSLDPTGGNYGYTF. The CDR3 region has the DNA TGCGCCAGCAGCTTGGACCCGACAGGAGGAAACTATGGCTACACCTTC.

In this sample, this clone turned up once. Other DNA sequences in the sample encode the same CDR3. The chain employs TRBV28 and TRBJ1-5; 10 bases agree with TRBD1. The junction had 1 base not matched to a gene; V was cut back by 3 bases and J by 5 bases. This CDR3 is 14 amino acids long. Germline CDR1 MDHEN, CDR2 SYDVKM. The CDR3 DNA reads as TGTGCCAGCAGTTTGACAGGGGGCTATCAGCCCCAGCATTTT. As protein: CASSLTGGYQPQHF.

In this sample, this clone turned up once. The rearrangement uses TRBV18 and TRBJ1-1; perhaps TRBD1 as D (6 bases). The germline V and J ends were trimmed by 4 bases and 7 bases, with 13 bases remaining between them. Per germline, CDR1 KGHSH and CDR2 LQKENI. CDR3 length: 13 amino acids. The DNA for the CDR3 is TGTGCCAGCTCACGCGGACAGCCCAATGAAGCTTTCTTT. Translating gives CASSRGQPNEAFF.